The 13 T cell receptor beta chains listed next were all sequenced from one sample in a study of beta chain features in type 1 diabetes. Findings and caveats of the study: Shortening of TCRB CDR3s, moderate but significant, appeared in all four CD4+ subsets of Type 1 diabetes patients.

Sequenced material consisted of expressed TCRB transcripts (all of the isolated RNA was reverse transcribed). The data were produced by immunoSEQ multiplex PCR, yet TCRdb's version contains in-frame clones alone and is incomplete. The sample contains 150,000 to 200,000 clones, around 8.4% of which appear only once. These receptors have no identified antigens. The sequenced sample was central memory CD4+ T cells from blood. The receptors shown here come from a woman aged 18-29 years with type 1 diabetes.

This chain links TRBV23-1 with TRBJ2-7; perhaps TRBD2 as D (5 bases). TRBV23-1 is labeled an ORF, and its function is uncertain. V dropped 3 bases and J dropped 3 bases, with 18 bases sitting between them. CDR3 length: 16 amino acids. The CDR3 here is CASSHPLGEAHYEQYF. CDR3 coding DNA: TGCGCCAGCAGTCACCCCCTCGGGGAAGCACACTACGAGCAGTACTTC.

This clone turned up a few times. The V and J genes are TRBV7-2 and TRBJ2-7; 8 bases agree with TRBD1. V lost 5 bases and J lost 3; bases outside the gene matches: 6. CDR3 length: 14 residues. Germline CDR1 reads SGHTA; CDR2 reads FQGNSA. CDR3 amino acids: CASSSRQGIYEQYF. The CDR3 bases are TGTGCCAGCAGCAGTAGACAGGGGATCTACGAGCAGTACTTC.

This clone was counted between two and nine times. The chain couples TRBV7-2 to TRBJ2-3; no definite D call. The germline CDR1 and CDR2 sequences are SGHTA and FQGNSA. This CDR3 has 14 residues. Trimming left V 7 bases short and J 0 bases short, with 11 bases between. This chain's CDR3 is CASIYSTSTDTQYF. DNA of the CDR3: TGTGCCAGCATCTACAGTACTAGCACAGATACGCAGTATTTT. The whole variable domain, remainder taken from reference TRBV7-2 and TRBJ2-3, is GAGVSQSPSNKVTEKGKDVELRCDPISGHTALYWYRQSLGQGLEFLIYFQGNSAPDKSGLPSDRFSAERTGGSVSTLTIQRTQQEDSAVYLCASIYSTSTDTQYFGPGTRLTVL.

The CDR3 DNA follows: TGTGCCAGCAGATTAAGAAGCGGCTCCTACGAGCAGTACTTC. Its translation is CASRLRSGSYEQYF. The rearrangement uses TRBV28 and TRBJ2-7; TRBD2 is a possible D gene (5 bases). The length of the CDR3 is 14 residues. Germline V CDR1 and CDR2: MDHEN, SYDVKM. V shed 6 bases and J shed 0 bases, with 12 bases lying between them. Together with reference TRBV28 and TRBJ2-7, the CDR3 gives the full variable domain: DVKVTQSSRYLVKRTGEKVFLECVQDMDHENMFWYRQDPGLGLRLIYFSYDVKMKEKGDIPEGYSVSREKKERFSLILESASTNQTSMYLCASRLRSGSYEQYFGPGTRLTVT.

The chain joins TRBV7-2 to TRBJ2-3; D uncertain. This CDR3 has 12 residues. The germline V gene has CDR1 SGHTA and CDR2 FQGNSA. V lost 2 bases, J lost 5 bases, and 5 bases lay in between. DNA of the CDR3: TGTGCCAGCAGCTTAAGCCAAGATACGCAGTATTTT. This gives the protein CASSLSQDTQYF.

This clone was seen only a few times. The V and J genes are TRBV10-3 and TRBJ2-5; no definite D call. V lost 2 bases to trimming and J lost 4 bases, with 5 bases between them. This CDR3 has 12 residues. The V gene's germline CDR1 is ENHRY and CDR2 SYGVKD. Here the CDR3 reads CAISERRETQYF. CDR3 nucleotide sequence: TGTGCCATCAGTGAGAGGAGAGAGACCCAGTACTTC.

This clone turned up a few times. V is TRBV7-2 and J is TRBJ1-1; 9 positions agree with TRBD1. V trimming: 4 bases; J trimming: 6 bases; junction bases outside the gene matches: 6. The CDR3 consists of 14 residues. Germline V gene lookup returns CDR1 SGHTA and CDR2 FQGNSA. CDR3 sequence: CASSSRQGVPEAFF. Here the CDR3 DNA reads TGTGCCAGCAGCTCCCGACAGGGGGTCCCTGAAGCTTTCTTT. Filled out from reference TRBV7-2 and TRBJ1-1, the complete variable domain reads GAGVSQSPSNKVTEKGKDVELRCDPISGHTALYWYRQSLGQGLEFLIYFQGNSAPDKSGLPSDRFSAERTGGSVSTLTIQRTQQEDSAVYLCASSSRQGVPEAFFGQGTRLTVV.

The chain carries TRBV7-2 and TRBJ2-7, with a weak D call TRBD2 (5 bases). CDR1 is SGHTA and CDR2 is FQGNSA in the germline V gene. The CDR3 is 15 residues long. Trimming shortened V by 5 bases and J by 1 base, and 15 bases separated the two germline ends. CDR3 sequence (DNA): TGTGCCAGCAGCCCGATTAGCGCCGGTTCCTACGAGCAGTACTTC. It specifies CASSPISAGSYEQYF.

This clone was detected only a few times. Other DNA sequences in the same sample also yield this CDR3. The V call is TRBV7-2, the J call TRBJ1-4, with 9 bases that match TRBD1. The CDR3 covers 14 residues. Trimming at V came to 5 bases and at J to 5 bases, leaving 3 bases not matched to a gene. Germline CDR1 SGHTA, CDR2 FQGNSA. DNA of the CDR3: TGTGCCAGCAGCCCGGGACAGGGAAATGAAAAACTGTTTTTT. Protein sequence: CASSPGQGNEKLFF.

Ten or more counts support this clone. The gene calls are TRBV4-3 and TRBJ1-5; tentatively, D is TRBD1 (5 bases). Looked up from germline, CDR1 is LGHNA and CDR2 is YSLEER. The CDR3 sequence is 15 residues long. The ends were cut back, 1 base at V and 6 bases at J, with 13 bases in the middle. The CDR3: CASSQGGDGGQPQHF. The DNA for the CDR3 is TGCGCCAGCAGCCAAGGAGGGGACGGGGGTCAGCCCCAGCATTTT.

This clone was observed a few times. V gene TRBV29-1 combines with J gene TRBJ1-5; weak D call: TRBD1 (5 bases). Between the trimmed V and J ends, which lost 2 bases and 6 bases, there was a span of 11 bases. The germline gives CDR1 SQVTM, CDR2 ANQGSEA. The CDR3 is 13 amino acids. In DNA form, the CDR3 reads TGCAGCGTTGAAACGGGGGACGGTCAGCCCCAGCATTTT. Its translation is CSVETGDGQPQHF.

At least ten counts were recorded for this clone. The chain links TRBV11-2 to TRBJ2-3; 7 positions match TRBD2. The CDR3 loop spans 14 amino acids. CDR1 and CDR2 (germline): SGHAT, FQNNGV. With V trimmed by 7 bases and J by 2 bases, 6 bases remained unmatched. This CDR3 reads CASNPAGITDTQYF. DNA for the CDR3: TGTGCCAGCAACCCAGCGGGGATCACAGATACGCAGTATTTT.

V is TRBV2 and J is TRBJ1-5, with 9 bases matching TRBD1. This CDR3 has 16 residues. Germline V CDR1 and CDR2: SNHLY, FYNNEI. V dropped 4 bases and J dropped 4; count of bases not matched to a gene: 8. The CDR3 coding sequence is TGTGCCAGCAGTGGTCTAGGACAGGGGCTGAATCAGCCCCAGCATTTT. Protein: CASSGLGQGLNQPQHF.